The 17 T cell receptor beta chains given below trace back to one sample, sequenced in a study of cytomegalovirus exposure and HLA in healthy donors. The PCR employed 60 Vbeta primers together with 13 Jbeta primers. The table came from immunoSEQ multiplex PCR; TCRdb's copy has only in-frame clones and leaves some out. Of 150,000 to 200,000 clones in the sample, approximately 86% were seen once. Sequenced input: PBMCs. These TCRs come from a woman under 30 in good health and CMV-seronegative.

The chain combines TRBV18 with TRBJ2-1; 7 nucleotides match TRBD2. The CDR3 is made up of 13 amino acids. Germline V gene sequence: CDR1 KGHSH, CDR2 LQKENI. The V and J ends lost 3 bases and 10 bases, in that order; junction bases with no gene match: 6. The CDR3 DNA follows: TGTGCCAGCTCACCCAAGGGACTATGGGAGCAGTTCTTC. This sequence encodes CASSPKGLWEQFF.

About this clone: The sample carries other DNA sequences with the same CDR3. V is TRBV5-1 and J is TRBJ2-5; tentatively, D is TRBD1 (6 bases). V was trimmed by 1 base and J by 1 base, leaving 8 bases between them. This CDR3 is built from 14 residues. Germline V gives CDR1 SGHRS, CDR2 YFSETQ. The CDR3 region is CASSLTGPQETQYF. The CDR3 DNA follows: TGCGCCAGCAGCTTGACAGGGCCCCAAGAGACCCAGTACTTC. The full variable domain, rest sourced from reference TRBV5-1 and TRBJ2-5, is KAGVTQTPRYLIKTRGQQVTLSCSPISGHRSVSWYQQTPGQGLQFLFEYFSETQRNKGNFPGRFSGRQFSNSRSEMNVSTLELGDSALYLCASSLTGPQETQYFGPGTRLLVL.

V and J are TRBV6-4 and TRBJ2-7; the D is unclear. Trimming cost V 4 bases and J 5 bases, with 9 bases left between them. From germline, CDR1 is MRHNA and CDR2 SNTAGT. There are 12 residues in the CDR3. The CDR3 region has the DNA TGTGCCAGCAGTGGGGCCCCCCACGAGCAGTACTTC. It codes for CASSGAPHEQYF.

This rearrangement joins TRBV5-8 to TRBJ2-7, with a possible D match to TRBD2 (6 bases). The ends were cut back, 3 bases at V and 6 bases at J, with 16 bases in the middle. This CDR3 comprises 14 residues. The V gene's germline CDR1 is SGHTS and CDR2 YDEGEE. The CDR3 DNA reads as TGTGCCAGCAGCTGGGGGAGCGGGCTAGGCGAGCAGTACTTC. Encoded protein: CASSWGSGLGEQYF.

The rearrangement joins TRBV19 to TRBJ2-3; tentative D call: TRBD1 (6 bases). There are 13 residues in the CDR3. Trimming shortened V by 8 bases and J by 5 bases, and 14 bases separated the two germline ends. The germline CDR1 and CDR2 sequences are LNHDA and SQIVND (reference sequence). The CDR3 DNA follows: TGTGCCAGTCGTCTCAGGGGTATAGATACGCAGTATTTT. This gives the protein CASRLRGIDTQYF.

The rearrangement links TRBV29-1 to TRBJ1-1; the match to TRBD1 covers 11 bases. Trimming cost V 6 bases and J 3 bases; bases outside gene matches: 0. This CDR3 comprises 12 residues. Germline lookup yields CDR1 SQVTM and CDR2 ANQGSEA. The CDR3 sequence: CSVDRGHTEAFF. The CDR3 bases are TGCAGCGTGGACAGGGGGCACACTGAAGCTTTCTTT.

The gene calls are TRBV7-2 and TRBJ1-2; 9 bases line up with TRBD1. The germline CDR1 and CDR2 sequences are SGHTA and FQGNSA. The CDR3 has 15 residues. With V trimmed by 5 bases and J by 2 bases, 6 bases remained unmatched. Here the CDR3 reads CASSTHGTGNYGYTF. CDR3 coding DNA: TGTGCCAGCAGCACCCACGGGACAGGGAACTATGGCTACACCTTC.

The chain uses TRBV4-3 and TRBJ2-3, with D uncertain. CDR3 size: 18 residues. V was pared by 3 bases and J by 4 bases, with 23 bases between. Germline-derived CDR1 and CDR2 are LGHNA and YSLEER. In nucleotides, the CDR3 is TGCGCCAGCAGCCAGTCAGAACCTGCGCGGTCACTCTCAGATACGCAGTATTTT. It encodes CASSQSEPARSLSDTQYF.

As concerns this clone: The same CDR3 arises from other DNA sequences in this sample as well. The chain is built from TRBV7-9 and TRBJ1-1; no clear D. Germline V CDR1 and CDR2: SEHNR, FQNEAQ (reference sequence). The CDR3 is made up of 12 amino acids. The germline V and J ends were trimmed by 4 bases and 4 bases, with 7 bases remaining between them. This chain's CDR3 is CASSSSGTEAFF. The CDR3, as DNA: TGTGCCAGCAGCTCGTCGGGCACTGAAGCTTTCTTT.

In DNA form, the CDR3 reads TGTGCCTGGAGCGGGAGTGAAAAACTGTTTTTT. Translation gives CAWSGSEKLFF. The chain uses TRBV30 and TRBJ1-4; D gene unclear. The CDR3 totals 11 residues. The V gene lost 3 bases and the J gene lost 7 bases, with 6 bases spanning the gap. Germline V lookup: CDR1 GTSNPN, CDR2 SVGIG (reference sequence).

The chain recombines TRBV7-9 with TRBJ2-7; a possible D gene is TRBD1 (6 bases). The CDR3 spans 14 residues. Trimming shortened V by 4 bases and J by 2 bases, and 12 bases separated the two germline ends. Germline-derived CDR1 and CDR2 are SEHNR and FQNEAQ (reference sequence). The CDR3 protein is CASSSTGNPYEQYF. The CDR3 bases are TGTGCCAGCAGCTCAACAGGGAACCCCTACGAGCAGTACTTC.

This chain joins TRBV5-6 and TRBJ1-2; 10 bases agree with TRBD1. The length of the CDR3 is 14 residues. The trim removed 3 bases at V and 3 bases at J, leaving 2 bases unmatched. Germline loops: CDR1 SGHDT, CDR2 YYEEEE. In nucleotides, the CDR3 is TGTGCCAGCAGCTCTGGACAGGGGGACTATGGCTACACCTTC. Its protein is CASSSGQGDYGYTF.

The V call is TRBV2, the J call TRBJ1-1; 7 nucleotides agree with TRBD1. The CDR3 is 14 amino acids. The V gene's germline CDR1 is SNHLY and CDR2 FYNNEI. J lost 4 bases, V lost 4 bases, and 6 bases had no gene match. The CDR3 loop is CASSVQPGGTEAFF. CDR3 nucleotides: TGTGCCAGCAGTGTCCAACCAGGGGGCACTGAAGCTTTCTTT.

V gene TRBV2 combines with J gene TRBJ1-6; unclear D gene. Germline V gives CDR1 SNHLY, CDR2 FYNNEI. CDR3 length: 14 residues. Trimming shortened V by 6 bases and J by 9 bases, and 15 bases separated the two germline ends. The CDR3 loop reads CASRLEDWRSPLHF. CDR3 in DNA: TGTGCCAGCAGATTAGAGGACTGGCGTTCACCCCTCCACTTT.

This clone was detected only once. The genes are TRBV6-1 and TRBJ1-5, with a tentative D call TRBD1 (5 bases). Trimming removed 0 bases from V and 6 bases from J, with 15 bases in between. CDR1 and CDR2 (germline): MNHNS, SASEGT. CDR3 size: 16 residues. The CDR3 DNA reads as TGTGCCAGCAGTGAAGCGCGGTTCTTCGGGGGTCAGCCCCAGCATTTT. Translating gives CASSEARFFGGQPQHF.

This chain connects TRBV7-8 to TRBJ1-5, with D unclear. Germline V gene lookup returns CDR1 SGHVS and CDR2 FQNEAQ. V lost 1 base and J lost 3, with 10 bases in between. This CDR3 is built from 15 residues. The CDR3 bases are TGTGCCAGCAGCTTAGGAAGAGGATCCAATCAGCCCCAGCATTTT. Residues: CASSLGRGSNQPQHF. Supplemented by reference TRBV7-8 and TRBJ1-5, the full variable domain reads GAGVSQSPRYKVAKRGQDVALRCDPISGHVSLFWYQQALGQGPEFLTYFQNEAQLDKSGLPSDRFFAERPEGSVSTLKIQRTQQEDSAVYLCASSLGRGSNQPQHFGDGTRLSIL.

J is TRBJ1-6 and V is TRBV28; TRBD1 aligns across 8 bases. The CDR3 is 15 amino acids. After removal of 8 bases from V and 10 bases from J, the junction contained 13 bases not matched to a gene. Germline lookup yields CDR1 MDHEN and CDR2 SYDVKM. For the CDR3, the DNA is TGTGCCAGCCGCTTCCCGGACAGGGCAGGATCACCCCTCCACTTT. Amino acids: CASRFPDRAGSPLHF.